This T cell receptor (beta chain) was sequenced during a study of tumor-infiltrating lymphocytes in primary liver carcinoma. Study-wide points: Bulk, unsorted sampling meant CD4+ and CD8+ repertoires went uncompared.

A primer matching the constant region was used to make TCR beta cDNA from approximately 500 ng of total RNA. Researchers made the TCR beta libraries by running three nested multiplex PCR rounds with slightly modified ARM-PCR. The two initial PCR rounds, around 11 cycles each, used TRBV1-TRBV30 forward and C-beta reverse primers. One entry per CDR3 protein, called by TCRdb with MiXCR from the multiplex PCR reads. The repertoire holds just over 300,000 distinct CDR3 sequences, 50% to 60% seen once, with over 15% in the top ten. The blood RNA (from unsorted whole blood) was obtained, and germline DNA was also extracted. A word on this clonotype: Antigen unknown.

V lost 5 bases and J lost 8; bases outside the gene matches: 20. The CDR3 sequence is 17 residues long. The V gene's germline CDR1 is PRHDT and CDR2 FYEKMQ (reference sequence). This sequence was found in a woman aged 25-40 years with primary liver carcinoma and hepatitis B virus infection. J is TRBJ2-5 and V is TRBV13; 7 nucleotides line up with TRBD1. The sequenced material came from peripheral blood. CDR3 in DNA: TGTGCCAGCAGCGCCCACGGCAGGGGACGGACAGGAGAAACCCAGTACTTC. This codes for CASSAHGRGRTGETQYF.